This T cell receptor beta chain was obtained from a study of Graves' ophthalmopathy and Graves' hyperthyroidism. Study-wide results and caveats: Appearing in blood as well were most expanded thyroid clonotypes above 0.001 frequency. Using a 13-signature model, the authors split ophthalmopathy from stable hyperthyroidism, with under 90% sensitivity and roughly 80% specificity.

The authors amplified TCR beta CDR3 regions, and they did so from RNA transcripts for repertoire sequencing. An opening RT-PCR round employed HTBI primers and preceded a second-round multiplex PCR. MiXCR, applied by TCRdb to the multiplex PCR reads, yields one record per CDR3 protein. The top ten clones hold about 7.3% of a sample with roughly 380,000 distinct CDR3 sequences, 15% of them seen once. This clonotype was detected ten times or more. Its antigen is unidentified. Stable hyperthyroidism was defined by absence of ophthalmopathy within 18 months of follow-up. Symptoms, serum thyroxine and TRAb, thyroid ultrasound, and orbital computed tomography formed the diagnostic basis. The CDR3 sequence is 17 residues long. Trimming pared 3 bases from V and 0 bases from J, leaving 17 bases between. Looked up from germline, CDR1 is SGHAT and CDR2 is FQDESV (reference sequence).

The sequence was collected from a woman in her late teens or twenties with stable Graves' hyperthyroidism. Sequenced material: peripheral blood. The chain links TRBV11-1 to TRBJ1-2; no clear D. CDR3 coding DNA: TGTGCCAGCAGCTTGAGCCCCCCGGGCTGGCCTAACTATGGCTACACCTTC. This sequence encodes CASSLSPPGWPNYGYTF.